Presented here are 32 T cell receptor beta chains from one specimen sequenced in a study of blood T cells in healthy people across ages (dated by TCRdb to 2014 to 2015). Receptors were amplified or captured by 5' RACE. The run used an Illumina HiSeq 2500. The second PCR ran for roughly 7 to 12 cycles and used a J-beta primer mix along with a sample-barcoded 5' primer. Starting from the raw public reads, TCRdb applied fastp trimming at Q25, assembled clones with MiXCR and retained in-frame beta chains. One record per CDR3 amino acid sequence lists the most common genes and DNA. Across this sample there are about 720,000 distinct CDR3 sequences, with 22% seen only once. Approximately 20% of the sample is taken by the ten largest. The source material was blood. These receptors all come from a man between 65 and 80 years old in good health.

The rearrangement links TRBV20-1 to TRBJ2-5, with a possible D match to TRBD2 (6 bases). The CDR3 spans 15 residues. Trimming left V 3 bases short and J 4 bases short, with 18 bases between. Germline V gene data show CDR1 as DFQATT and CDR2 as SNEGSKA (reference sequence). CDR3 sequence: CSARRGQGAGETQYF. The CDR3 nucleotides read TGCAGTGCTAGGCGGGGTCAGGGTGCTGGAGAGACCCAGTACTTC.

A few counts support this clonotype. J is TRBJ2-1 and V is TRBV20-1; 10 nucleotides match TRBD2. The V gene's germline CDR1 is DFQATT and CDR2 SNEGSKA (reference sequence). Unmatched junction bases numbered 12, after V lost 6 bases and J lost 7 bases. CDR3 length: 15 residues. The CDR3 nucleotides are TGCAGTGCGGAAAAAGCGGGAGGGCCTGGGAATGAGCAGTTCTTC. This translates into CSAEKAGGPGNEQFF.

This clonotype appeared many times. The gene calls are TRBV9 and TRBJ2-3; no clear D gene. The CDR3 length is 12 residues. The ends were cut back, 3 bases at V and 2 bases at J, with 4 bases in the middle. CDR1 is SGDLS and CDR2 is YYNGEE in the germline V gene. The CDR3 DNA sequence: TGTGCCAGCAGCGGACCCACAGATACGCAGTATTTT. Translated, it gives CASSGPTDTQYF.

The chain employs TRBV6-2 or TRBV6-3 and TRBJ2-7; 8 bases align to TRBD1. Germline CDR1 is MNHEY and CDR2 is SVGEGT. This CDR3 has 13 amino acids. J gave up 2 bases and V 5 bases, and 2 bases lay outside the gene matches. CDR3 nucleotide sequence: TGTGCCAGCAGTAGACAGGGGACCTACGAGCAGTACGTC. Encoded protein: CASSRQGTYEQYV.

Regarding this clonotype: A read error may be the cause here, since a much bigger clone is one base away. The chain links TRBV20-1 to TRBJ2-3; D gene ambiguous. Germline lookup yields CDR1 DFQATT and CDR2 SNEGSKA (reference sequence). The CDR3 is made up of 9 amino acids. The CDR3 loop is CRTTDTQYF. CDR3 DNA: TGCAGGACCACAGATACGCAGTATTTT.

This clonotype was seen more than once but under ten times. The chain employs TRBV20-1 and TRBJ1-5; possible D gene TRBD1, 5 bases. Germline V lookup: CDR1 DFQATT, CDR2 SNEGSKA (reference sequence). The V gene lost 5 bases and the J gene lost 3 bases, with 20 bases spanning the gap. CDR3 length equals 16 residues. CDR3 sequence reads: CSAFAKLGGFNQPQHF. The DNA for the CDR3 is TGCAGTGCTTTCGCCAAACTGGGGGGATTCAATCAGCCCCAGCATTTT.

This clonotype turned up a few times. The V and J genes are TRBV5-1 and TRBJ1-1; 8 nucleotides align to TRBD1. CDR1 and CDR2 (germline): SGHRS, YFSETQ. V was pared by 3 bases and J by 4 bases, with 5 bases of the junction left unmatched. This CDR3 region has 14 residues. The CDR3 protein is CASSSETGATEAFF. In DNA form, the CDR3 reads TGCGCCAGCAGCTCAGAGACAGGGGCCACTGAAGCTTTCTTT.

This clonotype was picked up a small number of times. The J gene is TRBJ2-7, the V gene TRBV7-9, with a weak D call TRBD1 (6 bases). Germline values: CDR1 SEHNR, CDR2 FQNEAQ (reference sequence). V was shortened by 1 base and J by 12 bases, with 13 bases between the two germline ends. The CDR3 runs to 12 residues. CDR3 protein: CASSLDRADWYF. CDR3 nucleotides: TGTGCCAGCAGCTTAGACAGGGCAGATTGGTACTTC.

This clonotype appeared many times. The chain employs TRBV7-9 and TRBJ1-2; the match to TRBD1 covers 10 bases. The CDR3 covers 13 residues. CDR1 SEHNR and CDR2 FQNEAQ come from the germline V gene (reference sequence). With V trimmed by 3 bases and J by 8 bases, 3 bases remained unmatched. CDR3 nucleotide sequence: TGTGCCAGCAGCTTCGGGACAGGGGAAGGCTACACCTTC. Protein: CASSFGTGEGYTF.

This sequence joins TRBV20-1 and TRBJ2-1; 13 positions match TRBD2. Germline CDR1 and CDR2: DFQATT and SNEGSKA (reference sequence). The length of the CDR3 is 18 residues. After removal of 0 bases from V and 6 bases from J, the junction contained 11 bases not matched to a gene. The CDR3 sequence is CSARETSGGASLSNEQFF. The CDR3 coding sequence is TGCAGTGCTAGAGAAACTAGCGGGGGGGCGTCCCTTTCCAATGAGCAGTTCTTC.

The V and J genes are TRBV29-1 and TRBJ2-1; 8 bases are shared with TRBD2. V trimming: 7 bases; J trimming: 7 bases; junction bases outside the gene matches: 15. Per germline, CDR1 SQVTM and CDR2 ANQGSEA. This CDR3 comprises 15 residues. CDR3 nucleotides: TGCAGCGGTCGGCCCCCCCCGAGCGGGGGTAATGAGCAGTTCTTC. Translation: CSGRPPPSGGNEQFF.

V is TRBV5-5 and J is TRBJ2-3, with a weak D call TRBD1 (6 bases). The CDR3 loop spans 16 amino acids. Trimming stripped 4 bases from V and 0 bases from J, with 15 bases between. Germline V lookup: CDR1 SGHKS, CDR2 YYEKEE (reference sequence). CDR3 coding DNA: TGTGCCAGCAGCCTCGGGACATTCGCTAGCACAGATACGCAGTATTTT. It specifies CASSLGTFASTDTQYF.

This clonotype turned up a few times. The chain employs TRBV29-1 and TRBJ1-1, with D unclear. The CDR3 runs 11 residues. V lost 8 bases and J 7 bases, leaving 14 bases between the germline ends. CDR1 and CDR2 (germline): SQVTM, ANQGSEA. This CDR3 reads CSLEGRDEAFF. The CDR3 bases are TGCAGCCTCGAGGGCAGAGATGAAGCTTTCTTT.

The chain has TRBV29-1 and TRBJ1-2, with D maybe TRBD1 (6 bases). Trimming removed 3 bases from V and 3 bases from J, with 8 bases in between. CDR1 and CDR2 from the germline V gene are SQVTM and ANQGSEA. CDR3 length: 12 residues. CDR3 sequence (DNA): TGCAGCGTTGACAGGGGCGACTATGGCTACACCTTC. Encoded protein: CSVDRGDYGYTF.

This rearrangement joins TRBV3-1 to TRBJ2-1; D could derive from TRBD1 or TRBD2 (5 bases each). Germline CDR1 reads LGHDT; CDR2 reads YNNKEL (reference sequence). V lost 5 bases and J lost 7, with 18 bases in between. CDR3 length equals 15 residues. CDR3 coding DNA: TGTGCCAGCAGCAGAGGGACGGCGGCCTTAAATGAGCAGTTCTTC. Its protein is CASSRGTAALNEQFF.

The chain recombines TRBV5-5 with TRBJ2-4; unclear D gene. Trimming cost V 7 bases and J 3 bases, with 14 bases left between them. CDR3 length: 14 residues. Germline values: CDR1 SGHKS, CDR2 YYEKEE (reference sequence). The CDR3 sequence: CASEKGYDKNIQYF. The CDR3 nucleotides are TGTGCCAGCGAGAAAGGATACGACAAAAACATTCAGTACTTC. Together with reference TRBV5-5 and TRBJ2-4, the CDR3 gives the full variable domain: DAGVTQSPTHLIKTRGQQVTLRCSPISGHKSVSWYQQVLGQGPQFIFQYYEKEERGRGNFPDRFSARQFPNYSSELNVNALLLGDSALYLCASEKGYDKNIQYFGAGTRLSVL.

The rearrangement links TRBV28 to TRBJ2-1; 11 nucleotides match TRBD2. The V gene's germline CDR1 is MDHEN and CDR2 SYDVKM. V dropped 5 bases and J dropped 6; count of bases not matched to a gene: 12. The CDR3 has 17 amino acids. CDR3 sequence: CASSLPLSGGAGNEQFF. The CDR3 DNA reads as TGTGCCAGCAGTCTCCCGCTTAGCGGGGGGGCCGGCAATGAGCAGTTCTTC.

This clonotype was seen only a few times. The chain has TRBV6-5 and TRBJ2-3; tentatively, D is TRBD1 (5 bases). Germline CDR1 and CDR2: MNHEY and SVGAGI. The CDR3 is 16 residues long. V was pared by 0 bases and J by 2 bases, with 12 bases between. The CDR3 nucleotides read TGTGCCAGCAGTTACTCGATGTGGGGCGCCACAGATACGCAGTATTTT. Translated, it gives CASSYSMWGATDTQYF.

This clonotype occurred a few times. This sequence joins TRBV20-1 and TRBJ2-2, with a possible D match to TRBD1 (5 bases). Trimming removed 1 base at V and 5 bases at J, with 17 bases between. Germline V gives CDR1 DFQATT, CDR2 SNEGSKA (reference sequence). The CDR3 loop spans 16 amino acids. CDR3 sequence reads: CSARAKGPGFTGELFF. The CDR3 nucleotides are TGCAGTGCTAGAGCCAAGGGGCCAGGGTTTACCGGGGAGCTGTTTTTT.

CDR3 DNA: TGCAGCGTTCTGGGAGTCAATGAGCAGTTCTTC. Protein product: CSVLGVNEQFF. The rearrangement joins TRBV29-1 to TRBJ2-5; D perhaps matches TRBD2 (5 bases). The tail of the sequence fits TRBJ2-1 better, so the J call may be wrong. The germline V gene has CDR1 SQVTM and CDR2 ANQGSEA. The CDR3 has 11 residues.

The chain is built from TRBV27 and TRBJ2-7; D is perhaps TRBD1 (5 bases). This CDR3 has 15 residues. Per germline, CDR1 MNHEY and CDR2 SMNVEV (reference sequence). The V end lost 0 bases, the J end lost 0 bases, and 9 bases lay between the germline ends. Here the CDR3 reads CASSLSDTSSYEQYV. The CDR3 DNA reads TGTGCCAGCAGTTTATCGGACACCAGCTCCTACGAGCAGTACGTC.

This rearrangement joins TRBV4-3 to TRBJ2-1; D possibly corresponds to TRBD1 (6 bases). The germline V gene has CDR1 LGHNA and CDR2 YSLEER. The germline V and J ends were trimmed by 0 bases and 8 bases, with 14 bases remaining between them. This CDR3 is 15 amino acids long. The CDR3: CASSQDGQGLDEQFF. The CDR3 DNA reads as TGCGCCAGCAGCCAAGACGGCCAGGGGTTGGATGAGCAGTTCTTC.

The V and J genes are TRBV28 and TRBJ1-5; no clear D. Trimming pared 2 bases from V and 5 bases from J, leaving 10 bases between. The CDR3 loop spans 14 amino acids. In germline, CDR1 is MDHEN, CDR2 SYDVKM. DNA for the CDR3: TGTGCCAGCAGTTTACAGGTTAGGCATCAGCCCCAGCATTTT. Amino acid sequence: CASSLQVRHQPQHF.

The V call is TRBV11-2, the J call TRBJ2-7; 9 positions match TRBD1. J was trimmed by 7 bases and V by 4 bases; bases with no gene match: 11. The CDR3 has 15 amino acids. Per the germline V gene, CDR1 is SGHAT and CDR2 is FQNNGV. CDR3 sequence (DNA): TGTGCCAGCAGCTCTCTACAGGGGGCAGGTGGTGAGCAGTACTTC. Amino acid sequence: CASSSLQGAGGEQYF.

The sample holds a few counts of this clonotype. The chain combines TRBV12-3 or TRBV12-4 with TRBJ2-1; D is unclear. Trimming took 1 base from V and 2 from J, leaving 9 bases between them. The CDR3 covers 15 residues. The CDR3 region is CASSLVQRAYNEQFF. In DNA, the CDR3 is TGTGCCAGCAGTTTAGTACAACGAGCCTACAATGAGCAGTTCTTC.

The chain has TRBV12-3 or TRBV12-4 and TRBJ2-7; tentatively, D is TRBD1 (5 bases). The CDR3 runs 11 residues. Trimming took 5 bases from V and 9 from J, leaving 11 bases between them. The CDR3 protein is CASSQGRGQYV. The CDR3 DNA sequence: TGTGCCAGCAGTCAGGGAAGGGGGCAGTACGTC.

The chain carries TRBV18 and TRBJ1-4, with 8 bases identical to TRBD1. The germline gives CDR1 KGHSH, CDR2 LQKENI. V dropped 1 base and J dropped 5; count of bases not matched to a gene: 3. This CDR3 is 15 amino acids long. The CDR3 nucleotides are TGTGCCAGCTCACCACTTCGGGACAGGAATGAAAAACTGTTTTTT. It translates to CASSPLRDRNEKLFF.

This chain joins TRBV29-1 and TRBJ2-1; tentative D call: TRBD2 (6 bases). The V end lost 4 bases, the J end lost 0 bases, and 13 bases lay between the germline ends. Germline CDR1 reads SQVTM; CDR2 reads ANQGSEA. This CDR3 has 15 amino acids. The CDR3 sequence: CSVGSGKSSYNEQFF. The CDR3 region has the DNA TGCAGCGTTGGTAGCGGAAAAAGCTCCTACAATGAGCAGTTCTTC.

V and J are TRBV5-1 and TRBJ2-5; D is ambiguous. The CDR3 totals 13 residues. The V gene lost 0 bases and the J gene lost 3 bases, with 6 bases spanning the gap. Germline loops: CDR1 SGHRS, CDR2 YFSETQ. DNA for the CDR3: TGCGCCAGCAGCTTGGTTATTGAAGAGACCCAGTACTTC. Its protein is CASSLVIEETQYF.

This chain links TRBV12-3 or TRBV12-4 with TRBJ1-1; TRBD1 matches at 7 bases. The CDR3 contains 14 residues. The junction had 4 bases not matched to a gene; V was cut back by 2 bases and J by 4 bases. CDR3 sequence: CASSLISGGTEAFF. DNA of the CDR3: TGTGCCAGCAGTTTAATTTCAGGGGGCACTGAAGCTTTCTTT.

J is TRBJ1-5 and V is TRBV12-3 or TRBV12-4; maybe TRBD1 (5 bases). The CDR3 consists of 14 residues. V gave up 3 bases and J gave up 4 bases, with 10 bases separating them. CDR3 coding DNA: TGTGCCAGCAGTTTGCAGGGCCAAAATCAGCCCCAGCATTTT. Translated: CASSLQGQNQPQHF.

This clonotype has only a few counts. The genes are TRBV6-6 and TRBJ1-1; weak D call: TRBD1 (5 bases). CDR1 is MNHNY, CDR2 SVGAGI, per germline (reference sequence). V lost 5 bases and J lost 0, with 7 bases in between. This CDR3 has 13 amino acids. In DNA form, the CDR3 reads TGTGCCAGCAGTGGGGGGATGAACACTGAAGCTTTCTTT. Translation gives CASSGGMNTEAFF.